This TCR beta chain is from a study of T cells in women clearing cervical HPV infection. Genomic DNA, averaging approximately 1,200 ng per sample, yielded TCR beta CDR3 via immunoSEQ. Libraries were prepared by immunoSEQ multiplex PCR; TCRdb keeps only in-frame clonotypes and omits some of them. The sample's table shows around 39,000 clones. The study, taken as a whole, reports: TRBV6-7 abundance was lower in cases than controls (around 0.1% versus 0.15%). T-cell numbers per sample were unknown and may explain richness differences.

The germline CDR1 and CDR2 sequences are MNHNS and SASEGT. CDR3 length: 14 amino acids. Trimming pared 2 bases from V and 0 bases from J, leaving 8 bases between. About this clone itself: Its antigen remains unidentified. Coverage ceases 3 residues before the CDR3 finishes, and the germline J gene fills in the end.

The source of this sequence is a woman aged 18 to 75 with a cervical HPV16 infection that either progressed to CIN3+ or cleared (not recorded which). Sequencing was performed on blood buffy coat. J is TRBJ2-7 and V is TRBV6-1, with a possible D match to TRBD1 (6 bases). CDR3 sequence reads: CASSERGISYEQYF. Partial CDR3 DNA: TGTGCCAGCAGTGAAAGGGGGATCTCCTACGAG.